This entry lists 13 T cell receptor beta chains sequenced from one sample in a study of blood T cell repertoires in COVID-19. TCRdb's copy holds only in-frame clones and misses some; the assay was immunoSEQ multiplex PCR. The table includes around 250,000 clones, approximately 89% detected once. The source material was peripheral blood. These TCRs come from an older woman who had recovered from COVID-19.

V and J are TRBV28 and TRBJ1-4; 7 bases are shared with TRBD1. Per the germline V gene, CDR1 is MDHEN and CDR2 is SYDVKM. The CDR3 sequence is 14 residues long. With V trimmed by 8 bases and J by 8 bases, 11 bases remained unmatched. CDR3 in DNA: TGTGCCAGCCAGAGGGGGCAGAACGTAGAAAAACTGTTTTTT. Protein product: CASQRGQNVEKLFF.

The CDR3 DNA follows: TGTGCCAGCAGGGTTAGTCAGGGGGCCTCTGGGGAGCAGTTCTTC. Translated: CASRVSQGASGEQFF. The V gene is TRBV28, the J gene TRBJ2-1, with TRBD1 identical over 8 bases. Germline assignment: CDR1 MDHEN and CDR2 SYDVKM. Losses at the gene ends were 6 bases for V and 10 bases for J; bases not matched to a gene: 14. CDR3 size: 15 residues.

V and J are TRBV7-9 and TRBJ2-3, with a possible D match to TRBD2 (6 bases). Germline V lookup: CDR1 SEHNR, CDR2 FQNEAQ (reference sequence). The V end lost 3 bases, the J end lost 2 bases, and 15 bases lay between the germline ends. The CDR3 spans 16 residues. CDR3 nucleotide sequence: TGTGCCAGCAGCTTCGCCCTAGCGCCAAACACAGATACGCAGTATTTT. Its protein is CASSFALAPNTDTQYF.

V usage is TRBV28 and J usage is TRBJ2-7, with a tentative D call TRBD2 (5 bases). V lost 6 bases and J 2 bases, leaving 20 bases between the germline ends. Germline CDR1 MDHEN, CDR2 SYDVKM. The CDR3 consists of 16 residues. CDR3 in DNA: TGTGCCAGCAGCCACTACCCGGGAAACCGCGCCTACGAGCAGTACTTC. Residues: CASSHYPGNRAYEQYF.

V gene TRBV5-1 combines with J gene TRBJ2-1, with 10 bases fitting TRBD2. V trimming: 6 bases; J trimming: 5 bases; junction bases outside the gene matches: 5. Germline CDR1 SGHRS, CDR2 YFSETQ. The CDR3 is made up of 14 amino acids. DNA for the CDR3: TGCGCCAGCATGCTAGCGGGGGACGACAATGAGCAGTTCTTC. Protein sequence: CASMLAGDDNEQFF.

This clone appeared a single time. CDR3 loop: CASSPPVNREETQYF. Written as DNA, the CDR3 is TGTGCCAGCTCACCACCTGTCAACAGGGAAGAGACCCAGTACTTC. The chain recombines TRBV18 with TRBJ2-5, with D tentatively TRBD1 (6 bases). Looked up from germline, CDR1 is KGHSH and CDR2 is LQKENI. CDR3 length: 15 residues. The V and J ends lost 0 bases and 3 bases respectively, with 11 bases between them.

In this sample, this clone turned up once. The chain is built from TRBV7-3 and TRBJ2-7, with TRBD1 matching over 7 bases. Germline V gene lookup returns CDR1 SGHTA and CDR2 FQGTGA. The ends lost 4 bases at V and 7 bases at J; junction bases unmatched: 7. This CDR3 has 13 amino acids. CDR3 loop: CASSSTGAWEQYF. Written as DNA, the CDR3 is TGTGCCAGCAGCTCAACAGGGGCATGGGAGCAGTACTTC.

The chain has TRBV7-3 and TRBJ2-2, with 10 positions matching TRBD2. Germline trimming cut 5 bases from V and 1 base from J; bases unmatched to any gene: 1. The germline CDR1 and CDR2 sequences are SGHTA and FQGTGA. The CDR3 runs 15 residues. CDR3 in DNA: TGTGCCAGCAGCCGGACTAGCGGGAACACCGGGGAGCTGTTTTTT. Translation: CASSRTSGNTGELFF.

A single count supports this clone. J is TRBJ1-5 and V is TRBV28; D not certain. CDR3 size: 14 residues. Trimming left V 2 bases short and J 6 bases short, with 11 bases between. Germline lookup yields CDR1 MDHEN and CDR2 SYDVKM. The CDR3 DNA sequence: TGTGCCAGCAGTTTACCCGGAGGGAGTCAGCCCCAGCATTTT. Its protein product is CASSLPGGSQPQHF.

The V gene is TRBV6-2 or TRBV6-3, the J gene TRBJ2-1; TRBD2 matches 7 bases. The CDR3 sequence is 15 residues long. The germline V gene has CDR1 MNHEY and CDR2 SVGEGT. The V segment lost 2 bases and the J segment 6 bases; nucleotides outside the gene matches: 7. The CDR3 DNA reads as TGTGCCAGCAGTTACAGGACTAGTCATGTCAATGAGCAGTTCTTC. It translates to CASSYRTSHVNEQFF.

This chain joins TRBV9 and TRBJ2-1; 15 bases are shared with TRBD2. After removal of 4 bases from V and 10 bases from J, the junction contained 9 bases not matched to a gene. The CDR3 extends over 16 amino acids. The V gene's germline CDR1 is SGDLS and CDR2 YYNGEE. This CDR3 reads CASSPTGLAGGFEQFF. CDR3 nucleotide sequence: TGTGCCAGCAGCCCTACGGGACTAGCGGGGGGATTCGAGCAGTTCTTC.

The chain joins TRBV28 to TRBJ1-6; 10 nucleotides match TRBD1. CDR1 is MDHEN and CDR2 is SYDVKM in the germline V gene. CDR3 length: 18 amino acids. With V trimmed by 6 bases and J by 0 bases, 8 bases remained unmatched. Here the CDR3 reads CASRLPGQGSSYNSPLHF. DNA of the CDR3: TGTGCCAGCAGACTCCCGGGACAGGGGAGCTCCTATAATTCACCCCTCCACTTT.

V gene TRBV7-3 combines with J gene TRBJ2-3, with D perhaps TRBD1 (5 bases). The length of the CDR3 is 12 residues. Germline V gene lookup returns CDR1 SGHTA and CDR2 FQGTGA. Deletions cut 5 bases from V and 4 bases from J, with 7 bases between. The CDR3 DNA sequence: TGTGCCAGCAGCCCAGGGCCAGATACGCAGTATTTT. The encoded protein is CASSPGPDTQYF.